Below are 23 T cell receptor beta chains sequenced from a single sample in a study of CD8+CD57+ T cells in acquired aplastic anemia. Profiling that covered TCR beta VDJ and CDR3 relied on genomic DNA as its template. TCRdb itself ran the reads through MiXCR, one entry per CDR3 protein. The sample lists approximately 200,000 distinct CDR3 sequences; roughly 56% were seen once. Material: sorted CD4+, CD8+, or CD8+CD57+ T cells (not recorded which) from PBMCs. The receptors were gathered from a human donor in good health, serving as a control.

V usage is TRBV20-1 and J usage is TRBJ1-2; D is unclear. This CDR3 comprises 13 residues. Germline loops: CDR1 DFQATT, CDR2 SNEGSKA (reference sequence). Trimming removed 6 bases from V and 2 bases from J, with 13 bases in between. For the CDR3, the DNA is TGCAGTGCCCCCGATAGCGAGAACTATGGCTACACCTTC. Encoded protein: CSAPDSENYGYTF.

This clonotype has at least ten counts. CDR3 in amino acids: CASSQEREQGTWTGNTIYF. CDR3 bases: TGTGCCAGCAGCCAAGAGAGGGAACAGGGAACATGGACTGGAAACACCATATATTTT. This chain links TRBV14 with TRBJ1-3; possible D gene TRBD1, 6 bases. From germline, CDR1 is SGHDN and CDR2 FVKESK. CDR3 length equals 19 residues. Trimming pared 0 bases from V and 2 bases from J, leaving 20 bases between.

This clonotype was seen many times. The chain is built from TRBV10-1 and TRBJ2-7; D is possibly TRBD2 (6 bases). CDR3 size: 13 residues. V dropped 5 bases and J dropped 2 bases, with 10 bases sitting between them. Germline CDR1 reads WNHNN; CDR2 reads SYGVQD (reference sequence). The CDR3 is CASSPRLAYEQYF. The CDR3 DNA reads TGCGCCAGCAGTCCCAGACTAGCCTACGAGCAGTACTTC.

The chain links TRBV12-3 or TRBV12-4 to TRBJ1-3; TRBD1 aligns across 7 bases. CDR3 length: 18 amino acids. The V gene end was trimmed by 0 bases and the J gene end by 0 bases; junction bases not matched to a gene: 8. The CDR3 nucleotides read TGTGCCAGCAGTTTAGCCGCGACAGGGCGCAACTCTGGAAACACCATATATTTT. Protein product: CASSLAATGRNSGNTIYF.

This chain uses TRBV29-1 with TRBJ2-5, with D possibly TRBD1 on 5 matching bases. Germline-derived CDR1 and CDR2 are SQVTM and ANQGSEA. V was pared by 0 bases and J by 4 bases, with 6 bases between. CDR3 length: 12 residues. CDR3 DNA: TGCAGCGTTGAAGATCAGGGAGAGACCCAGTACTTC. It is translated as CSVEDQGETQYF.

The chain combines TRBV20-1 with TRBJ1-5; TRBD1 is a possible D gene (5 bases). Germline V gene data show CDR1 as DFQATT and CDR2 as SNEGSKA (reference sequence). The CDR3 runs 17 residues. V shed 5 bases and J shed 2 bases, with 22 bases lying between them. As DNA, the CDR3 is TGCAGTGCTCCCGGGACTAGCGGGGTAAGGGGCAATCAGCCCCAGCATTTT. Translated, it gives CSAPGTSGVRGNQPQHF.

V usage is TRBV7-9 and J usage is TRBJ2-5; D is possibly TRBD2 (5 bases). CDR1 SEHNR and CDR2 FQNEAQ come from the germline V gene (reference sequence). Trimming took off 1 base at V and 3 bases at J, with 12 bases between the two ends. The CDR3 has 15 residues. The CDR3 reads CASSLVSLREETQYF. CDR3 nucleotides: TGTGCCAGCAGCTTAGTGAGTTTGCGGGAAGAGACCCAGTACTTC.

This clonotype came up many times. The gene calls are TRBV5-1 and TRBJ2-5; D may match TRBD1 or TRBD2 (6 bases each). Looked up from germline, CDR1 is SGHRS and CDR2 is YFSETQ. The CDR3 consists of 15 residues. The V gene lost 4 bases and the J gene lost 2 bases, with 15 bases spanning the gap. DNA for the CDR3: TGCGCCAGCAGCCCAATCGGAGGGGGGCAAGAGACCCAGTACTTC. The encoded protein is CASSPIGGGQETQYF.

The rearrangement uses TRBV20-1 and TRBJ2-5, with D tentatively TRBD1 (5 bases). Trimming took 1 base from V and 1 from J, leaving 10 bases between them. This CDR3 comprises 14 residues. In germline, CDR1 is DFQATT, CDR2 SNEGSKA (reference sequence). The CDR3 region has the DNA TGCAGTGCTAGAGGACAGTCGATCCAAGAGACCCAGTACTTC. The encoded protein is CSARGQSIQETQYF.

Worth noting for this clonotype: One base away lies a much larger clone, so this may be a sequencing read error. The rearrangement uses TRBV6-1 and TRBJ1-2; 8 nucleotides match TRBD1. CDR3 length equals 15 residues. V dropped 6 bases and J dropped 2; count of bases not matched to a gene: 8. CDR1 and CDR2 (germline): MNHNS, SASEGT. CDR3 residues: CASRTGDTSNYGYTF. In nucleotides, the CDR3 is TGTGCCAGCAGGACAGGGGATACTTCAAACTATGGCTACACCTTC.

This clonotype has only a few counts. V and J are TRBV10-2 and TRBJ2-7; 7 bases map to TRBD1. Trimming took 7 bases from V and 1 from J; bases not matched to a gene: 10. The CDR3 has 15 amino acids. Germline lookup yields CDR1 WSHSY and CDR2 SAAADI. CDR3 in amino acids: CASNAGTEASYEQYF. Here the CDR3 DNA reads TGCGCCAGCAACGCCGGGACAGAGGCATCCTACGAGCAGTACTTC.

This clonotype was seen at least ten times. V is TRBV6-1 and J is TRBJ1-1, with D possibly TRBD1 on 6 matching bases. CDR1 is MNHNS, CDR2 SASEGT, per germline. V dropped 5 bases and J dropped 3 bases, with 10 bases sitting between them. This CDR3 has 13 residues. In nucleotides, the CDR3 is TGTGCCAGCAGTCGCAGGGGTGACACTGAAGCTTTCTTT. Amino acid sequence: CASSRRGDTEAFF.

This clonotype was counted a few times. The chain links TRBV10-3 to TRBJ2-7; 10 nucleotides match TRBD2. The length of the CDR3 is 16 residues. Per the germline V gene, CDR1 is ENHRY and CDR2 is SYGVKD. V was clipped by 7 bases and J by 0 bases; unmatched bases: 9. The CDR3 nucleotides are TGTGCCATCAAATCCTCCCTAGCGGGGGTCTCCTACGAGCAGTACTTC. This sequence encodes CAIKSSLAGVSYEQYF.

This clonotype was detected many times. V gene TRBV7-8 combines with J gene TRBJ1-2; no clear D. This CDR3 region has 16 residues. CDR1 and CDR2 (germline): SGHVS, FQNEAQ. Trimming stripped 1 base from V and 7 bases from J, with 19 bases between. The CDR3 reads CASSLVAGGGLSGYTF. The DNA for the CDR3 is TGTGCCAGCAGCTTAGTGGCCGGAGGTGGGTTAAGTGGCTACACCTTC.

The J gene is TRBJ2-3, the V gene TRBV9; tentatively, D is TRBD1 or TRBD2 (5 bases each). CDR3 size: 14 residues. Trimming left V 4 bases short and J 2 bases short, with 11 bases between. Germline CDR1 reads SGDLS; CDR2 reads YYNGEE. The CDR3 sequence: CASSLRDPTDTQYF. The CDR3 coding sequence is TGTGCCAGCAGCTTACGGGACCCCACAGATACGCAGTATTTT. The full variable domain, its missing parts supplied by reference TRBV9 and TRBJ2-3, is DSGVTQTPKHLITATGQRVTLRCSPRSGDLSVYWYQQSLDQGLQFLIQYYNGEERAKGNILERFSAQQFPDLHSELNLSSLELGDSALYFCASSLRDPTDTQYFGPGTRLTVL.

The J gene is TRBJ2-7, the V gene TRBV9; D possibly corresponds to TRBD2 (6 bases). Germline V gives CDR1 SGDLS, CDR2 YYNGEE. The CDR3 totals 12 residues. V was cut by 0 bases and J by 7 bases, with 8 bases left in between. DNA of the CDR3: TGTGCCAGCAGCGTAGCGGGGGATGAGCAGTACTTC. It is translated as CASSVAGDEQYF.

Notes on this clonotype: A much larger clone differs from this one at a single base, so this may be a read error. This rearrangement joins TRBV10-3 to TRBJ2-7; 11 nucleotides agree with TRBD1. The length of the CDR3 is 15 residues. The germline V gene has CDR1 ENHRY and CDR2 SYGVKD. V lost 5 bases to trimming and J lost 0 bases; unmatched junction nucleotides: 3. The CDR3 region is CAISSGTGGSYEQYF. Written as DNA, the CDR3 is TGTGCCATCAGTTCCGGGACAGGGGGCTCCTACGAGCAGTACTTC.

The CDR3 nucleotides read TGCAGCGTAAATTCAGGGGGCGAGCAGTACTTC. Its protein product is CSVNSGGEQYF. J is TRBJ2-7 and V is TRBV29-1; TRBD1 matches 7 bases. The CDR3 has 11 amino acids. Germline V gene sequence: CDR1 SQVTM, CDR2 ANQGSEA. The V segment lost 6 bases and the J segment 6 bases; nucleotides outside the gene matches: 5.

In its sample, this clonotype was seen a few times. This chain joins TRBV2 and TRBJ2-7; TRBD2 matches at 7 bases. V trimming: 5 bases; J trimming: 4 bases; junction bases outside the gene matches: 8. The CDR3 sequence is 14 residues long. CDR1 and CDR2 (germline): SNHLY, FYNNEI. CDR3 coding DNA: TGTGCCAGCAGTTTTCCGGGAGGAGAATACGAGCAGTACTTC. It yields the protein CASSFPGGEYEQYF.

This clonotype occurred many times. The CDR3 loop reads CASSSPPGGTFF. Here the CDR3 DNA reads TGTGCCAGCAGTTCCCCCCCAGGGGGTACGTTCTTC. The chain joins TRBV27 to TRBJ2-1, with 7 bases fitting TRBD1. The CDR3 consists of 12 residues. Trimming at V came to 4 bases and at J to 15 bases, leaving 9 bases not matched to a gene. Germline V gene sequence: CDR1 MNHEY, CDR2 SMNVEV (reference sequence).

This sequence joins TRBV7-9 and TRBJ1-6, with TRBD1 matching over 8 bases. The J segment lost 5 bases and the V segment lost 4 bases, leaving 1 base of the junction unmatched. Germline loops: CDR1 SEHNR, CDR2 FQNEAQ (reference sequence). This CDR3 spans 14 amino acids. CDR3 amino acids: CASSWDRNNSPLHF. In nucleotides, the CDR3 is TGTGCCAGCAGCTGGGACAGGAATAATTCACCCCTCCACTTT.

The CDR3 loop reads CASRPTGSSNQPQHF. The CDR3 DNA sequence: TGTGCCAGCAGACCGACAGGGTCTAGCAATCAGCCCCAGCATTTT. The chain links TRBV6-2 or TRBV6-3 to TRBJ1-5; 7 bases fit TRBD1. Germline CDR1 is MNHEY and CDR2 is SVGEGT. Germline trimming cut 6 bases from V and 0 bases from J; bases unmatched to any gene: 5. The CDR3 is 15 residues long.

This clonotype was counted ten times or more. One end of the junction fails to match germline, which may point to a read error. The chain uses TRBV3-1 and TRBJ2-1; 8 nucleotides align to TRBD2. This CDR3 has 13 amino acids. Germline assignment: CDR1 LGHDT and CDR2 YNNKEL (reference sequence). This CDR3 is CASSQTTSGYRVF. CDR3 nucleotides: TGTGCCAGCAGCCAAACCACTAGCGGTTACAGGGTCTTC.